What follows are 26 T cell receptor beta chains derived from one specimen sequenced in a study of control samples from healthy donors and cancer patients. Using immunoSEQ multiplex PCR, the repertoire was profiled, and TCRdb retains in-frame clones only, with some absent. The top ten clones hold 1.9% of a sample with roughly 80,000 clones, roughly 89% of them seen once. Sequencing was done on a sample of PBMCs. These receptors were collected from a woman aged 60 to 75 with head and neck cancer.

The V gene is TRBV3-1 (or the pseudogene TRBV3-2), the J gene TRBJ1-2; D gene unclear. Germline V gene lookup returns CDR1 LGHDT and CDR2 YNNKEL (reference sequence). The CDR3 sequence is 14 residues long. Trimming shortened V by 6 bases and J by 4 bases, and 15 bases separated the two germline ends. Here the CDR3 reads CASSPTRELYGYTF. DNA for the CDR3: TGTGCCAGCAGTCCCACTCGGGAGCTCTATGGCTACACCTTC.

This chain connects TRBV7-9 to TRBJ1-3; TRBD1 aligns across 7 bases. Unmatched junction bases numbered 6, after V lost 1 base and J lost 0 bases. Germline loops: CDR1 SEHNR, CDR2 FQNEAQ (reference sequence). CDR3 length: 17 amino acids. The CDR3 region is CASSLGGGPTSGNTIYF. CDR3 bases: TGTGCCAGCAGCTTAGGAGGGGGCCCGACCTCTGGAAACACCATATATTTT.

The rearrangement uses TRBV25-1 and TRBJ2-7; tentatively, D is TRBD1 (6 bases). The CDR3 contains 13 residues. Germline CDR1 is MGHDK and CDR2 is SYGVNS. Trimming stripped 6 bases from V and 9 bases from J, with 18 bases between. CDR3 nucleotide sequence: TGTGCCAGCAGAACCGGGACAAGCCCGGGGCAGTACTTC. Translated: CASRTGTSPGQYF.

The chain carries TRBV30 and TRBJ2-7; TRBD2 might be the D (6 bases). The V and J ends lost 3 bases and 5 bases respectively, with 14 bases between them. The CDR3 is made up of 13 amino acids. Germline V CDR1 and CDR2: GTSNPN, SVGIG (reference sequence). CDR3 protein: CAWRARGPNEQYF. DNA for the CDR3: TGTGCCTGGAGGGCGCGGGGCCCCAACGAGCAGTACTTC.

The chain recombines TRBV14 with TRBJ2-1, with a tentative D call TRBD1 (5 bases). V lost 2 bases and J lost 8, with 10 bases in between. Germline CDR1 and CDR2: SGHDN and FVKESK. The CDR3 sequence is 13 residues long. DNA of the CDR3: TGTGCCAGCAGCCAACTTAGGGGCGATGAGCAGTTCTTC. Translation gives CASSQLRGDEQFF.

V and J are TRBV3-1 (or the pseudogene TRBV3-2) and TRBJ2-7; perhaps D is TRBD1 or TRBD2 (6 bases each). Germline CDR1 is LGHDT and CDR2 is YNNKEL (reference sequence). This CDR3 comprises 15 residues. V was shortened by 0 bases and J by 8 bases, with 17 bases between the two germline ends. This chain's CDR3 is CASSQDWSGGGQQYF. CDR3 nucleotide sequence: TGTGCCAGCAGCCAAGATTGGTCCGGAGGGGGTCAGCAGTACTTC.

This rearrangement joins TRBV6-4 to TRBJ2-7; TRBD2 agrees at 10 bases. This CDR3 is 15 amino acids long. Unmatched junction bases numbered 5, after V lost 2 bases and J lost 4 bases. Per germline, CDR1 MRHNA and CDR2 SNTAGT. The CDR3 is CASSDRAGGGYEQYF. Here the CDR3 DNA reads TGTGCCAGCAGTGACCGAGCGGGAGGGGGTTACGAGCAGTACTTC.

This chain links TRBV7-9 with TRBJ2-1; 8 bases line up with TRBD2. The junction had 9 bases not matched to a gene; V was cut back by 6 bases and J by 5 bases. The CDR3 is made up of 15 amino acids. Germline V gene lookup returns CDR1 SEHNR and CDR2 FQNEAQ (reference sequence). The CDR3 reads CASSSSLAGDNEQFF. The CDR3 bases are TGTGCCAGCAGTTCCAGCCTAGCGGGCGACAATGAGCAGTTCTTC.

J is TRBJ2-7 and V is TRBV15, with D unresolved. The CDR3 totals 15 residues. CDR1 is LNHNV, CDR2 YYDKDF, per germline (reference sequence). V was clipped by 0 bases and J by 2 bases, with 11 bases between them. The CDR3 spells CATSRERVQAYEQYF. CDR3 DNA: TGTGCCACCAGCAGAGAAAGGGTCCAGGCCTACGAGCAGTACTTC.

The chain recombines TRBV5-3 with TRBJ1-4, with 12 bases fitting TRBD1. TRBV5-3 belongs to the ORF category, with a function that is uncertain. The CDR3 loop spans 15 amino acids. The ends lost 4 bases at V and 7 bases at J; junction bases unmatched: 5. CDR3 DNA sequence: TGTGCCAGAAGCCCCCGGGACAGGGGGCTTGAAAAACTGTTTTTT. Translating gives CARSPRDRGLEKLFF.

The chain joins TRBV19 to TRBJ2-6; 7 bases line up with TRBD1. The germline gives CDR1 LNHDA, CDR2 SQIVND (reference sequence). The CDR3 covers 19 residues. Trimming removed 7 bases from V and 0 bases from J; junction bases left unmatched: 15. The DNA of the CDR3 is TGTGCCAGTACGAATCAGGGGACAGCGTACTACTCTGGGGCCAACGTCCTGACTTTC. Protein: CASTNQGTAYYSGANVLTF.

J is TRBJ1-1 and V is TRBV16, with 7 bases that match TRBD1. Germline CDR1 and CDR2: KGHSY and FQNENV. The CDR3 is 14 residues long. With 2 bases clipped from V and 5 bases from J, the junction kept 5 bases outside the gene matches. CDR3 loop: CASSQDRVWTEAFF. The CDR3 DNA sequence: TGTGCCAGCAGCCAAGACAGGGTGTGGACTGAAGCTTTCTTT.

The CDR3 region is CASRLGGAGSTDTQYF. In DNA, the CDR3 is TGTGCCAGCAGGCTGGGGGGGGCGGGAAGCACAGATACGCAGTATTTT. The chain links TRBV28 to TRBJ2-3; tentatively, D is TRBD2 (7 bases). V lost 6 bases, J lost 0 bases, and 16 bases lay in between. The CDR3 is 16 residues long. Germline V CDR1 and CDR2: MDHEN, SYDVKM.

This chain uses TRBV6-2 or TRBV6-3 with TRBJ2-1; 12 nucleotides line up with TRBD2. V lost 5 bases, J lost 3 bases, and 2 bases stayed unmatched. Germline V gives CDR1 MNHEY, CDR2 SVGEGT. This CDR3 spans 15 amino acids. The CDR3: CASSRTSGDYNEQFF. CDR3 nucleotide sequence: TGTGCCAGCAGTCGGACTAGCGGGGACTACAATGAGCAGTTCTTC.

The J gene is TRBJ2-6, the V gene TRBV28; D not certain. V lost 7 bases and J 1 base, leaving 11 bases between the germline ends. CDR3 length: 15 residues. Per the germline V gene, CDR1 is MDHEN and CDR2 is SYDVKM. CDR3 region: CASTPLGSGANVLTF. Written as DNA, the CDR3 is TGTGCCAGCACCCCCTTAGGGTCTGGGGCCAACGTCCTGACTTTC.

This clone was observed a single time. The chain carries TRBV5-1 and TRBJ2-5, with D tentatively TRBD1 (6 bases). Germline CDR1 and CDR2: SGHRS and YFSETQ. The germline V and J ends were trimmed by 4 bases and 5 bases, with 18 bases remaining between them. The CDR3 runs 15 residues. The CDR3 DNA follows: TGCGCCAGCAGCCCGACAGGTTGGGGCGGTGAGACCCAGTACTTC. Its protein product is CASSPTGWGGETQYF.

This chain uses TRBV28 with TRBJ1-2, with a weak D call TRBD1 (5 bases). Germline CDR1 and CDR2: MDHEN and SYDVKM. This CDR3 region has 13 residues. Trimming left V 6 bases short and J 4 bases short, with 12 bases between. DNA of the CDR3: TGTGCCAGCAGGAGGGGCGGTAGCTATGGCTACACCTTC. It translates to CASRRGGSYGYTF.

This chain connects TRBV11-3 to TRBJ2-7, with 8 bases fitting TRBD1. The CDR3 is 14 amino acids. The germline V gene encodes CDR1 SGHNT and CDR2 YENEEA. Trimming at V came to 6 bases and at J to 0 bases, leaving 4 bases not matched to a gene. This CDR3 reads CASSSGQGSYEQYF. The CDR3 nucleotides are TGTGCCAGCAGTTCAGGACAGGGCTCCTACGAGCAGTACTTC.

The J gene is TRBJ2-7, the V gene TRBV12-5; the D gene could be TRBD1 or TRBD2 (5 bases each). V lost 6 bases and J lost 2, with 23 bases in between. CDR1 is LGHNT, CDR2 FRNRAP, per germline. CDR3 length: 17 residues. The CDR3 DNA reads as TGTGCTAGTGGCCAAAATGGGGGTTGGAGCGGAGCCTACGAGCAGTACTTC. Translation gives CASGQNGGWSGAYEQYF.

The CDR3 nucleotides are TGTGCCTGGAGTGAGGGTACCCCTGGAAACACCATATATTTT. It yields the protein CAWSEGTPGNTIYF. The V gene is TRBV30, the J gene TRBJ1-3; unclear D gene. In germline, CDR1 is GTSNPN, CDR2 SVGIG (reference sequence). The V end lost 1 base, the J end lost 2 bases, and 9 bases lay between the germline ends. The CDR3 is 14 amino acids.

Only one count was recorded for this clone. The rearrangement joins TRBV14 to TRBJ1-6; 10 nucleotides match TRBD1. The CDR3 sequence is 15 residues long. Germline lookup yields CDR1 SGHDN and CDR2 FVKESK. The junction had 7 bases not matched to a gene; V was cut back by 4 bases and J by 10 bases. As DNA, the CDR3 is TGTGCCAGCAGCCCCACCGGGACAGGGGTATCACCCCTCCACTTT. Translating gives CASSPTGTGVSPLHF.

The chain links TRBV30 to TRBJ1-5; unclear D gene. Looked up from germline, CDR1 is GTSNPN and CDR2 is SVGIG (reference sequence). The ends were cut back, 4 bases at V and 1 base at J, with 14 bases in the middle. The CDR3 totals 15 residues. The CDR3 here is CAWKSGGRSNQPQHF. The CDR3 coding sequence is TGTGCCTGGAAGAGTGGAGGCCGCAGCAATCAGCCCCAGCATTTT.

V gene TRBV15 combines with J gene TRBJ1-1; TRBD1 is a possible D gene (6 bases). The CDR3 is 14 residues long. With 10 bases removed from V and 1 base from J, the gap between germline ends came to 16 bases. CDR1 is LNHNV and CDR2 is YYDKDF in the germline V gene (reference sequence). As DNA, the CDR3 is TGTGCCATCGTCAGGGGAAGGGGGAACACTGAAGCTTTCTTT. Translation gives CAIVRGRGNTEAFF.

The chain has TRBV7-3 and TRBJ2-7; TRBD2 agrees at 9 bases. Per the germline V gene, CDR1 is SGHTA and CDR2 is FQGTGA. The CDR3 totals 15 residues. J gave up 2 bases and V 5 bases, and 7 bases lay outside the gene matches. CDR3 nucleotide sequence: TGTGCCAGCAGCCTTACGACTAGCGGCCCCTACGAGCAGTACTTC. It is translated as CASSLTTSGPYEQYF.

This clone showed up just once. The rearrangement links TRBV11-3 to TRBJ2-1; D call uncertain. This CDR3 has 13 residues. From germline, CDR1 is SGHNT and CDR2 YENEEA. The V end lost 5 bases, the J end lost 0 bases, and 5 bases lay between the germline ends. CDR3 DNA sequence: TGTGCCAGCAGCCCGACCTCCTACAATGAGCAGTTCTTC. Translating it yields CASSPTSYNEQFF. The variable domain in full, completed from reference TRBV11-3 and TRBJ2-1, reads EAGVVQSPRYKIIEKKQPVAFWCNPISGHNTLYWYLQNLGQGPELLIRYENEEAVDDSQLPKDRFSAERLKGVDSTLKIQPAELGDSAVYLCASSPTSYNEQFFGPGTRLTVL.

The chain combines TRBV6-2 or TRBV6-3 with TRBJ2-1; TRBD1 matches 7 bases. In germline, CDR1 is MNHEY, CDR2 SVGEGT. There are 17 residues in the CDR3. The junction had 10 bases not matched to a gene; V was cut back by 0 bases and J by 5 bases. For the CDR3, the DNA is TGTGCCAGCAGTTACTCTCTCAGGCAGGGGGTCCACAATGAGCAGTTCTTC. Translated: CASSYSLRQGVHNEQFF.